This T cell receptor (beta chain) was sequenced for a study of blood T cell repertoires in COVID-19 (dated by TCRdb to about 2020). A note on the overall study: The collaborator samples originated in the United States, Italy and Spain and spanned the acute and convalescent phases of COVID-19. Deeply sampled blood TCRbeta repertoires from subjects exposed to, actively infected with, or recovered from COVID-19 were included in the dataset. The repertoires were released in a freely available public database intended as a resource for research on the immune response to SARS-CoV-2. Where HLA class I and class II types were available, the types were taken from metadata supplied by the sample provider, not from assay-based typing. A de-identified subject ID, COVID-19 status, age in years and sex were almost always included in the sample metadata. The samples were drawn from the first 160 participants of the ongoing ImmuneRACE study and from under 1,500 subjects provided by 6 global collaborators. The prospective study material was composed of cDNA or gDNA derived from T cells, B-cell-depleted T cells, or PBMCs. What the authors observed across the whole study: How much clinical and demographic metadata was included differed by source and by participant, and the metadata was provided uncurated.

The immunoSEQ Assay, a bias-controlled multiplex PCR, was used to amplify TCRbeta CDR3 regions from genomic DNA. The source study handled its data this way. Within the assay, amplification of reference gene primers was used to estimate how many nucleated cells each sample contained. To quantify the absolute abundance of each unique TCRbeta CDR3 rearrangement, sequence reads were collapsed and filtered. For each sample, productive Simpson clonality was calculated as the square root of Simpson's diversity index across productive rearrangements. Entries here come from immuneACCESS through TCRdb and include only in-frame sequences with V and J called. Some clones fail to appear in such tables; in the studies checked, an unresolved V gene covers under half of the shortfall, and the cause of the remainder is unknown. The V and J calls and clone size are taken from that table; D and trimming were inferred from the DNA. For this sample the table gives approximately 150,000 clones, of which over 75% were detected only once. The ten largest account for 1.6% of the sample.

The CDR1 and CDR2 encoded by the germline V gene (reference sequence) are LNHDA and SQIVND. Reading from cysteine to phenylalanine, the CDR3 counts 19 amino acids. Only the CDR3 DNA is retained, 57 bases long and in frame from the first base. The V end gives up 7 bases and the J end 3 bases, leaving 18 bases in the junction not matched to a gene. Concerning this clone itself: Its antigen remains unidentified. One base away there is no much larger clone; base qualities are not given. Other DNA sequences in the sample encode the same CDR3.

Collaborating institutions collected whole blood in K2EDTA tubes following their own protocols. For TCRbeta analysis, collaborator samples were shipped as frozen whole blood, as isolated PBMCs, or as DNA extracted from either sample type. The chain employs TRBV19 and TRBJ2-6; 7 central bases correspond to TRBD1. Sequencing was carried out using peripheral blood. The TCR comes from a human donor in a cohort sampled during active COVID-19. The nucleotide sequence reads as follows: TGTGCCAGTACCGTCCCGGGACAGTTTCTACTGGGTGGGGCCAACGTCCTGACTTTC. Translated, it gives CASTVPGQFLLGGANVLTF.